The T cell receptor (beta chain) under discussion was sequenced for a study of cytomegalovirus exposure and HLA in healthy donors. Broader study findings: The study put 160 or so TCR beta chains on its list as cytomegalovirus-associated. There were reportedly fewer N-insertions in an Asian-associated ancestry cluster than the approximately 670-donor mean, in a later analysis. Researchers reportedly found TCR beta sequences accurately predicted most subjects' HLA-A and HLA-B alleles.

Primers for the PCR totalled 60 Vbeta and 13 Jbeta. Libraries were prepared by immunoSEQ multiplex PCR; TCRdb keeps only in-frame clonotypes and omits some of them. The sample shows under 150,000 clones, roughly 79% of them seen only once. The length of the CDR3 is 12 residues. V lost 6 bases, J lost 7 bases, and 13 bases lay in between. Per germline, CDR1 MNHEY and CDR2 SVGAGI. This clone was seen more than once but under ten times. As yet, its antigen is unknown. The sequence was collected from a woman aged 25 to 45 in good health and CMV-seronegative. The J gene is TRBJ2-7, the V gene TRBV6-5; D possibly corresponds to TRBD1 (5 bases). The sequenced sample consisted of PBMCs. The CDR3, as DNA: TGTGCCAGCAGGGCCGACAGCTTAGAGCAGTACTTC. This encodes CASRADSLEQYF.